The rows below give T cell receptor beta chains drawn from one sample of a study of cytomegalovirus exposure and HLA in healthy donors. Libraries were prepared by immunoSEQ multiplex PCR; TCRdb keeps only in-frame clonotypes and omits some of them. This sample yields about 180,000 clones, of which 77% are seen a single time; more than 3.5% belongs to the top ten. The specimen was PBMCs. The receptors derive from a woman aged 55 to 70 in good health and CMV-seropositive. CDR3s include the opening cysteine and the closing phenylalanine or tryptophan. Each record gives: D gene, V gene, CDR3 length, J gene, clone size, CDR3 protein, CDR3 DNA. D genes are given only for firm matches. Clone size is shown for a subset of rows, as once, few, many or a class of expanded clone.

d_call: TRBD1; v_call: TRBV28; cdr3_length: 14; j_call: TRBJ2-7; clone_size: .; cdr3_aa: CASRTGQPRYEQYF; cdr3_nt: TGTGCCAGCAGGACGGGACAGCCTCGCTACGAGCAGTACTTC
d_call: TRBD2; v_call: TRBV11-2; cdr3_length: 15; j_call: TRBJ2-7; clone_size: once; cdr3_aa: CASSWGLAGAYEQYF; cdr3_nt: TGTGCCAGCAGCTGGGGACTAGCGGGAGCCTACGAGCAGTACTTC
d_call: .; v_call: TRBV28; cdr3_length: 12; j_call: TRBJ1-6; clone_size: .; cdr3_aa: CASSFGNSPLHF; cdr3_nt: TGTGCCAGCAGTTTCGGTAATTCACCCCTCCACTTT
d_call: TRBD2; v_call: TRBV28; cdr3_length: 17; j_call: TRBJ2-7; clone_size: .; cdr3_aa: CASIPLGNSGRSYEQYF; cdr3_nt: TGTGCCAGCATCCCACTGGGAAATAGCGGGAGGTCCTACGAGCAGTACTTC
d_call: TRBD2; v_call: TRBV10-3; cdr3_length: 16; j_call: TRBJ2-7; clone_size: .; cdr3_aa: CAISGPPTSGSYEQYF; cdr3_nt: TGTGCCATCAGTGGACCTCCGACTAGCGGGAGCTACGAGCAGTACTTC
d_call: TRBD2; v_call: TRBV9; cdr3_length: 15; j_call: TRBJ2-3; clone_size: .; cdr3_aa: CASSVAGGSTDTQYF; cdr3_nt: TGTGCCAGCAGCGTAGCGGGGGGGAGCACAGATACGCAGTATTTT
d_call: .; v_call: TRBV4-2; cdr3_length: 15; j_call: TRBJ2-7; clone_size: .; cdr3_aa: CASSQDRESEYEQYF; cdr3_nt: TGTGCCAGCAGCCAAGATCGGGAGTCGGAGTACGAGCAGTACTTC
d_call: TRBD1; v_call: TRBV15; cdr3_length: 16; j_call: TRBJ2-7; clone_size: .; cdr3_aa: CATSRTGTAIAYEQYF; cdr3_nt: TGTGCCACCAGCAGAACTGGGACAGCTATAGCCTACGAGCAGTACTTC
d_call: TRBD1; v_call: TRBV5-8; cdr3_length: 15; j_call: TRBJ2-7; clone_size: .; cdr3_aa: CASSHGQGAAYEQYF; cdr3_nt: TGTGCCAGCAGCCATGGACAGGGGGCAGCGTACGAGCAGTACTTC
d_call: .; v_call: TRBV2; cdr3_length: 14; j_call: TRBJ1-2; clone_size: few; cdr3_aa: CASRPGDNGYGYTF; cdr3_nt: TGTGCCAGCAGGCCAGGGGATAACGGCTATGGCTACACCTTC
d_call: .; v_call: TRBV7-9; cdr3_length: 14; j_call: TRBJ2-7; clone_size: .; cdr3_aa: CASSVDRSTDEQYF; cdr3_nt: TGTGCCAGCAGCGTGGACAGATCAACGGACGAGCAGTACTTC
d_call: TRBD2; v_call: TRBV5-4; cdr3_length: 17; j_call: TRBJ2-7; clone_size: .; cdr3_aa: CASSLGLTSGKEGEQYF; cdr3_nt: TGTGCCAGCAGCTTGGGGCTGACTAGCGGGAAGGAGGGCGAGCAGTACTTC
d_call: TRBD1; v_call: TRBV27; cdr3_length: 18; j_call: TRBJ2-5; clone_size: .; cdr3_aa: CASSCIRDRGINQETQYF; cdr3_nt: TGTGCCAGCAGTTGCATCCGGGACAGGGGAATAAACCAAGAGACCCAGTACTTC
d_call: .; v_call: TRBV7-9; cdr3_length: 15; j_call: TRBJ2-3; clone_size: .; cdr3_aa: CASSSRQVLTDTQYF; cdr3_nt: TGTGCCAGCAGCTCCCGACAGGTGCTCACAGATACGCAGTATTTT
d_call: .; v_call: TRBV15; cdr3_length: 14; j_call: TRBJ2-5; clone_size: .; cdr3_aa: CATSRDPGGETQYF; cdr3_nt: TGTGCCACCAGCAGAGATCCGGGGGGCGAGACCCAGTACTTC
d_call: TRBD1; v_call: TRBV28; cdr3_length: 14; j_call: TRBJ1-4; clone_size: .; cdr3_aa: CASGSGTVNEKLFF; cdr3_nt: TGTGCCAGCGGCTCCGGGACAGTTAATGAAAAACTGTTTTTT
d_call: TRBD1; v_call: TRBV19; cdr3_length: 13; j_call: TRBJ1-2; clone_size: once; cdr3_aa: CATGTGDNYGYTF; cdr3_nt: TGTGCCACCGGGACAGGGGATAACTATGGCTACACCTTC
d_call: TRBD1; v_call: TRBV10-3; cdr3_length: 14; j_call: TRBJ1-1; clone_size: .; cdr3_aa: CAISEDRGGGWTFF; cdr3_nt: TGTGCCATCAGTGAGGACAGGGGCGGGGGTTGGACTTTCTTT
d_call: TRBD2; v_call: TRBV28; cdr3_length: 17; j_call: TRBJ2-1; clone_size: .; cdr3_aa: CASRSLPGLGAANEQFF; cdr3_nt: TGTGCCAGCAGATCACTACCGGGACTAGGTGCAGCGAATGAGCAGTTCTTC
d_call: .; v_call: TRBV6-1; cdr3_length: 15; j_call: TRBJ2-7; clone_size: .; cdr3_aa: CASSERDTHSYEQYF; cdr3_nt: TGTGCCAGCAGTGAAAGGGACACTCACTCCTACGAGCAGTACTTC
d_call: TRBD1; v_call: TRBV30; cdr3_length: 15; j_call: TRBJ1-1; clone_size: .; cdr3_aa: CAWTTNGQGNTEAFF; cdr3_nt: TGTGCCTGGACCACGAATGGACAGGGGAATACTGAAGCTTTCTTT